These 14 T cell receptor beta chains came from one sample sequenced in a study of cytomegalovirus exposure and HLA in healthy donors. Using immunoSEQ multiplex PCR, the repertoire was profiled, and TCRdb retains in-frame clones only, with some absent. The sample has 90,000 to 100,000 clones, roughly 87% seen once. The sequenced sample was PBMCs. These receptors were obtained from a man aged 18 to 30 in good health and CMV-seropositive.

The J gene is TRBJ2-7, the V gene TRBV19; TRBD1 agrees at 9 bases. This CDR3 contains 13 residues. Germline V CDR1 and CDR2: LNHDA, SQIVND (reference sequence). The V gene end was trimmed by 6 bases and the J gene end by 4 bases; junction bases not matched to a gene: 4. In DNA form, the CDR3 reads TGTGCCAGTAGCAGGGACAGGGATTACGAGCAGTACTTC. This gives the protein CASSRDRDYEQYF.

The CDR3 region has the DNA TGTGCCACCAGCGTCGGGACAGCACCATTCTACGAGCAGTACTTC. Protein: CATSVGTAPFYEQYF. This chain connects TRBV15 to TRBJ2-7; 7 bases fit TRBD1. CDR3 length: 15 amino acids. The germline gives CDR1 LNHNV, CDR2 YYDKDF (reference sequence). The trim removed 5 bases at V and 3 bases at J, leaving 10 bases unmatched.

The V gene is TRBV15, the J gene TRBJ2-1; TRBD1 matches at 7 bases. The V gene's germline CDR1 is LNHNV and CDR2 YYDKDF (reference sequence). There are 15 residues in the CDR3. Germline trimming cut 4 bases from V and 7 bases from J; bases unmatched to any gene: 10. Written as DNA, the CDR3 is TGTGCCACCAGCACCGACAGGGTGAGGGCAAATGAGCAGTTCTTC. As protein: CATSTDRVRANEQFF.

The chain links TRBV5-6 to TRBJ2-1; 9 positions agree with TRBD2. V dropped 5 bases and J dropped 8; count of bases not matched to a gene: 14. The CDR3 runs to 16 residues. Germline values: CDR1 SGHDT, CDR2 YYEEEE. CDR3 amino acids: CASRVFGGGAMDEQFF. CDR3 coding DNA: TGTGCCAGCAGGGTGTTCGGCGGGGGGGCCATGGATGAGCAGTTCTTC. The variable domain in full, completed from reference TRBV5-6 and TRBJ2-1, reads DAGVTQSPTHLIKTRGQQVTLRCSPKSGHDTVSWYQQALGQGPQFIFQYYEEEERQRGNFPDRFSGHQFPNYSSELNVNALLLGDSALYLCASRVFGGGAMDEQFFGPGTRLTVL.

In this sample, this clone turned up once. V and J are TRBV19 and TRBJ2-7; D may be TRBD2 (5 bases). Trimming left V 2 bases short and J 5 bases short, with 13 bases between. Germline CDR1 is LNHDA and CDR2 is SQIVND (reference sequence). CDR3 length: 14 residues. The CDR3 nucleotides read TGTGCCAGTAGTATAACGGCGGGCGGCGACGAGCAGTACTTC. This codes for CASSITAGGDEQYF.

This chain uses TRBV21-1 with TRBJ1-1; the table assigns TRBD1, which was not confirmed against the DNA. TRBV21-1 constitutes a pseudogene. This CDR3 is built from 17 residues. The CDR3 bases are TGTGCCAGCAGCAAAACCCTAGGACACCAGGGGTACACTGAAGCTTTCTTT. This encodes CASSKTLGHQGYTEAFF.

The rearrangement joins TRBV4-2 to TRBJ2-1, with 7 positions matching TRBD2. Germline V CDR1 and CDR2: LGHNA, YNFKEQ. The CDR3 consists of 13 residues. V lost 1 base to trimming and J lost 9 bases; unmatched junction nucleotides: 3. The CDR3: CASSQAGGFEQFF. The CDR3 DNA follows: TGTGCCAGCAGCCAAGCCGGGGGGTTTGAGCAGTTCTTC.

The gene calls are TRBV13 and TRBJ1-1; the D is unclear. Germline values: CDR1 PRHDT, CDR2 FYEKMQ (reference sequence). The V end was cut by 1 base, the J end by 2 bases, with 2 bases between. This CDR3 is built from 12 residues. The CDR3 region is CASSLANTEAFF. The CDR3 DNA is TGTGCCAGCAGCTTAGCTAACACTGAAGCTTTCTTT.

The CDR3 nucleotides read TGTGCCAGCAGCTTCCAAGGGTCCGGGGGGTTCACTAATGAAAAACTGTTTTTT. This encodes CASSFQGSGGFTNEKLFF. V is TRBV7-9 and J is TRBJ1-4; tentative D call: TRBD1 (5 bases). Trimming pared 3 bases from V and 2 bases from J, leaving 19 bases between. The V gene's germline CDR1 is SEHNR and CDR2 FQNEAQ (reference sequence). This CDR3 contains 18 residues.

V usage is TRBV7-9 and J usage is TRBJ2-2; 11 positions match TRBD2. The trim removed 5 bases at V and 1 base at J, leaving 12 bases unmatched. Germline V gene lookup returns CDR1 SEHNR and CDR2 FQNEAQ (reference sequence). The CDR3 is 19 amino acids. The CDR3 DNA follows: TGTGCCAGCAGCCCACGGACTAGCGGGCCGAAGTTGAACACCGGGGAGCTGTTTTTT. Its protein product is CASSPRTSGPKLNTGELFF.

The CDR3 DNA reads TGTGCCAGCTCACTAGACCCGGGAGGGTTGTTCTACGAGCAGTACTTC. It is translated as CASSLDPGGLFYEQYF. The J gene is TRBJ2-7, the V gene TRBV18, with TRBD2 matching over 8 bases. V trimming: 4 bases; J trimming: 3 bases; junction bases outside the gene matches: 11. In germline, CDR1 is KGHSH, CDR2 LQKENI. CDR3 length equals 16 residues.

The chain combines TRBV7-8 with TRBJ2-1; the D call may be TRBD1 or TRBD2 (10 bases each). Trimming stripped 2 bases from V and 9 bases from J, with 29 bases between. The CDR3 runs to 19 residues. Germline V lookup: CDR1 SGHVS, CDR2 FQNEAQ. In nucleotides, the CDR3 is TGTGCCAGCAGCTTACGACAGGGGGCAACTAGCGGGACTCGGCGTGAGCAGTTCTTC. Translation: CASSLRQGATSGTRREQFF.

The chain joins TRBV7-2 to TRBJ2-7, with TRBD1 identical over 10 bases. The CDR3 extends over 14 amino acids. From germline, CDR1 is SGHTA and CDR2 FQGNSA. Trimming cost V 0 bases and J 5 bases; bases outside gene matches: 1. The CDR3 sequence: CASSLAGTGDEQYF. The CDR3 bases are TGTGCCAGCAGCTTAGCGGGGACAGGGGACGAGCAGTACTTC.

The chain joins TRBV27 to TRBJ1-1, with D unclear. Deletions cut 7 bases from V and 0 bases from J, with 15 bases between. The germline V gene encodes CDR1 MNHEY and CDR2 SMNVEV (reference sequence). This CDR3 is 15 amino acids long. The CDR3: CASTRAGNLNTEAFF. As DNA, the CDR3 is TGTGCCAGCACCCGGGCGGGGAACTTGAACACTGAAGCTTTCTTT.